This T cell receptor beta chain is drawn from a study of blood T cells in healthy people across ages. It was with a sample-barcoded 5' primer and a J-beta primer mix that a second PCR of roughly 6 to 12 cycles was run. Each CDR3 protein gets one entry after TCRdb re-called the 5' RACE reads with MiXCR. The sample lists 1.5 million to 1.9 million distinct CDR3 sequences, around 40% occurring once. Samples had at least 6 million PBMCs isolated from them. The CDR3 is 14 amino acids. The V end was cut by 3 bases, the J end by 3 bases, with 12 bases between. The germline V gene encodes CDR1 DFQATT and CDR2 SNEGSKA (reference sequence). This clonotype occurred many times. Its antigen is unknown. General observations from the study: Unsorted PBMCs blocked a conclusive comparison of naive and antigen-experienced cells.

The chain joins TRBV20-1 to TRBJ2-1; D is perhaps TRBD2 (6 bases). The sequencing input was blood. The receptor was derived from a woman between 18 and 30 years old in good health. The CDR3 here is CSASIGGDYNEQFF. As DNA, the CDR3 is TGCAGTGCTAGTATAGGCGGGGACTACAATGAGCAGTTCTTC.